These T cell receptor beta chains were read from a single sample in a study of human CD8 memory T cell subsets. TCRdb re-called the 5' RACE reads and catalogs CDR3 proteins one per entry, DNA excluded. Its listing shows some 17,000 distinct CDR3 sequences. Material: CD8+ stem-like memory T cells (TSCM and TCM) sorted from PBMCs. Receptors were obtained from a human donor in good health. CDR3s include the opening cysteine and the closing phenylalanine or tryptophan. Part of the rows lack a size; the others show once, few, many or a class for expanded clones.

-,TRBV5-1,TRBJ2-1,CASSPGGTSGSTDEQFF
-,TRBV27,TRBJ2-7,CASSPAWRGVLEEQYF
-,TRBV19,TRBJ2-1,CASRRTGVTNEQFF
-,TRBV12-3/TRBV12-4,TRBJ1-2,CASSLGSLRGVYGYTF
-,TRBV9,TRBJ1-2,CASSPGQTHYGYTF
-,TRBV3-1,TRBJ2-7,CASSQDVIGSSYEQYF
medium-sized,TRBV7-8,TRBJ1-4,CASSLDRDYEKLFF
-,TRBV28,TRBJ1-1,CASRPLFGGATEAFF
-,TRBV7-9,TRBJ2-1,CATRSGRGNEQFF
-,TRBV15,TRBJ2-1,CATSDSTRLNEQFF
-,TRBV12-3/TRBV12-4,TRBJ1-5,CASSTTYRINSNQPQHF
medium-sized,TRBV7-9,TRBJ1-3,CATLSGTGETGNTIYF
-,TRBV27,TRBJ2-1,CASSLLWDTNYNEQFF
-,TRBV21-1,TRBJ2-3,CASYPTSTDTQYF
medium-sized,TRBV29-1,TRBJ2-7,CSVDRLGSYEQYF
-,TRBV25-1,TRBJ2-1,CASSELGALSSYNEQFF
-,TRBV5-6,TRBJ2-5,CASSFEETDQETQYF
-,TRBV15,TRBJ2-7,CATSRGPGLADEQYF
medium-sized,TRBV12-3/TRBV12-4,TRBJ1-5,CASGAGQGTNQPQHF
-,TRBV27,TRBJ1-1,CASSLGQGSTEAFF
-,TRBV6-2/TRBV6-3,TRBJ2-7,CASSSGTGPYEQYF
-,TRBV12-3/TRBV12-4,TRBJ1-2,CASSSLSWDRGNYGYTF
-,TRBV19,TRBJ2-1,CASSVGLAGEAEQFF
-,TRBV28,TRBJ2-7,CASSPGTRVYEQYF
-,TRBV29-1,TRBJ1-2,CSVDAADRNYGYTF
-,TRBV10-2,TRBJ2-7,CASSYTLRGDSVEQYF
-,TRBV7-6,TRBJ1-2,CASSPGGGAYGYTF
-,TRBV25-1,TRBJ2-7,CASSGGGQGDYEQYF
medium-sized,TRBV12-3/TRBV12-4,TRBJ1-2,CASTLEGRPYGYTF
-,TRBV19,TRBJ1-1,CASSYGTPNTEAFF
-,TRBV27,TRBJ2-3,CASSSIDRADTQYF
-,TRBV6-5,TRBJ2-4,CASSYGQLAKNIQYF
-,TRBV20-1,TRBJ2-7,CSAREVGQDLYEQYF
-,TRBV12-3/TRBV12-4,TRBJ1-1,CASSFTGNTEAFF
-,TRBV28,TRBJ2-7,CASSLHYEQYF